This T cell receptor beta chain derives from a study of early stage breast cancer tumors. Study-level information: Most invasive tumors, about 80% of the 16, were ER+/PR+/HER2-.

About this clone: The antigen remains unidentified.

Using immunoSEQ multiplex PCR, the repertoire was profiled, and TCRdb retains in-frame clones only, with some absent. The data contain about 72,000 clones, 65% to 80% of them singletons. In germline, CDR1 is MDHEN, CDR2 SYDVKM. Unmatched junction bases numbered 12, after V lost 4 bases and J lost 3 bases. This CDR3 contains 16 residues. Study results and caveats: Most shared enriched TCRB sequences were commonly generated ones.

The J gene is TRBJ2-7, the V gene TRBV28; 7 bases fit TRBD2. This receptor was obtained from a person aged 55 to 75 with breast cancer. The sample taken for sequencing was blood. CDR3: CASSSGYGGTYYEQYF. The CDR3 bases are TGTGCCAGCAGTTCAGGATACGGGGGGACCTACTACGAGCAGTACTTC. The entire variable domain, with the rest obtained from reference TRBV28 and TRBJ2-7, is as follows: DVKVTQSSRYLVKRTGEKVFLECVQDMDHENMFWYRQDPGLGLRLIYFSYDVKMKEKGDIPEGYSVSREKKERFSLILESASTNQTSMYLCASSSGYGGTYYEQYFGPGTRLTVT.